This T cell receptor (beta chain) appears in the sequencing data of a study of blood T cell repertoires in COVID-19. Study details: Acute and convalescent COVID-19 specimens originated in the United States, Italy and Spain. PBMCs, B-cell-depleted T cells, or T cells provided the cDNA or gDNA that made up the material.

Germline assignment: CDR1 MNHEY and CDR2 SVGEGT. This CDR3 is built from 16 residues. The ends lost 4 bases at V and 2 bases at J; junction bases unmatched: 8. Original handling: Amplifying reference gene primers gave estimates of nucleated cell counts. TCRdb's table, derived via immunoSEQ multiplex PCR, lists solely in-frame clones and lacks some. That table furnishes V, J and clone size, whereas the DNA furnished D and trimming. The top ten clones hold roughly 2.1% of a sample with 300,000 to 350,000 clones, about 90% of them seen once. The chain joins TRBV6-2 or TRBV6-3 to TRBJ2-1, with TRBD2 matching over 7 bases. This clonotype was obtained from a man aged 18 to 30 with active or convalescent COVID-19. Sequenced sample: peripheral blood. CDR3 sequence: CASSFFAGATYNEQFF. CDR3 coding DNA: TGTGCCAGCAGTTTTTTTGCGGGAGCGACCTACAATGAGCAGTTCTTC.